Below, one TCR beta chain is given with its context. A few counts support this clone. It has no known antigen specificity. Per-nucleotide qualities are absent, and no much larger clonotype sits a single base away. The entire isolated RNA was reverse transcribed using the High Capacity cDNA Reverse Transcription Kit, and thus expressed TCRB transcripts were sequenced. Deep immunoSEQ sequencing was performed on naive, central memory and regulatory T cell samples, with an average of roughly 3.6 million total reads per sample. Sorted cells were lysed in RLT buffer, and RNA was extracted using DNase-treated RNeasy Micro or Mini kits according to cell number. Each cell subset was processed separately to prevent cross-contamination, with patient and healthy donor samples processed together. The immunoSEQ multiplex PCR was used to amplify TCRB sequences from cDNA, generating 87-bp fragments that spanned the CDR3 region. Sequencing of the amplicons was done on the Illumina HiSeq platform. Concerning the study's data processing: PCR bias was computationally corrected using synthetic template baselines, reads within Hamming distance 2 were collapsed, and singletons that could not be merged were discarded. Reads were aligned against IMGT to assign V, D and J genes, CDR3 length and insertions or deletions at six rearrangement sites. Within each subset, clonotype counts were normalized to sorted cell number, after which true diversity and Gini coefficients were computed with the tcR R package. Repertoire sharing was quantified using the overlap coefficient calculated on TCRB nucleotide sequences. As a proxy for the pre-selection repertoire, out-of-frame TCRB sequences from naive cells were analyzed. Drawn from immuneACCESS, this table holds only the in-frame rearrangements with V and J called that TCRdb kept. Clones are partly lost; checked studies trace under half to an unresolved V gene and leave the rest unexplained. The DNA was the basis for D and trimming; V, J and clone size are from that table. This sample holds about 620,000 clones; about a sixth were observed only once. About 0.086% of the sample is in the top ten clones.

The record originates from a study of beta chain features in type 1 diabetes (dated by TCRdb to 2016 to 2019). For the wider study: Mean age, gender distribution, total cell number and subset yield were not different between patients and healthy donors. In the study, recently diagnosed type 1 diabetes patients and matched healthy donors were compared on the TCRB repertoires of their sorted circulating CD4+ T cell subsets. Across all samples, approximately 98,000,000 sorted cells were examined, and cell number per subset correlated strongly with RNA yield. Regulatory and stem cell-like memory subsets were obtained from only 8 patients and roughly 8 healthy donors, while naive and central memory subsets were obtained from all 30 or so donors. Results the study describes overall, beyond this receptor: PCR might favor shorter templates, but patient and control samples were amplified and corrected together, so any skew would affect both groups equally. HLA sub-analyses involved small numbers of individuals, so any influence of HLA type on TCRB rearrangement remained unresolved. Patients with type 1 diabetes made fewer insertions and deleted more nucleotides at VDJ recombination sites, implying thymic rearrangement abnormalities. A moderate but significant shortening of TCRB CDR3 length was observed in type 1 diabetes patients in all four CD4+ subsets. Naive, central memory and regulatory TCRB repertoires appeared to be more alike among patients than among healthy donors. Because cDNA rather than genomic DNA was sequenced, highly expressing activated cells could have been over-represented, although no difference in activation and CD3 levels was found between groups.

A single peripheral blood draw of around 0.11 L on average was collected from each donor into heparinised tubes. A BD FACSAria II was used to sort naive, central memory, regulatory and stem cell-like memory CD4+ T cells with a panel that included CD45RO, CCR7, CD25, CD127, CD95 and CD27. Purity was above 95% for every sorted population. PBMCs were isolated right away by Lymphoprep density gradient centrifugation and were stained directly, without culture. To minimize batch effects, samples were stained and sorted in pairs, one healthy donor with one patient per experiment. According to the germline V gene, CDR1 reads SGHRS and CDR2 reads YFSETQ. V has 4 bases trimmed and J has 5 bases trimmed; junction bases matching no gene number 7. The CDR3 numbers 15 residues from cysteine through phenylalanine. The read is trimmed to its CDR3 DNA, 45 bases read in frame from base 1.

The receptor was isolated from a man between 18 and 35 years old in good health. Sequenced material: naive CD4+ T cells from blood. In light of the paper, this sample's cell subset or site label describes: true naive CD4+ T cells. Recombination joined TRBV5-1 with TRBJ2-2, and TRBD1 aligns with 8 junction nucleotides. The nucleotide sequence reads as follows: TGCGCCAGCAGCCCGACAGGGGTGGATACCGGGGAGCTGTTTTTT. Its amino acids are CASSPTGVDTGELFF.